The clone carrying this T cell receptor (beta chain) was seen once. Antigen: not known. This entry comes from a study of T cell responses to AZD1222 COVID-19 vaccine. General study points: Regions 160-218 and 743-854 dominated among vaccine-associated CD4 TCRs spanning spike. Only after the peak T cell response were repertoires sampled. It should be noted that donors were predominantly white British and more often female, and clonal diversity was possibly underestimated.

TCRdb's copy holds only in-frame clones and misses some; the assay was immunoSEQ multiplex PCR. The sample includes 150,000 to 200,000 clones, around 92% seen only once; the top ten take about 2.5%. From germline, CDR1 is LNHDA and CDR2 SQIVND (reference sequence). This CDR3 spans 13 amino acids. Trimming took 10 bases from V and 2 from J; bases not matched to a gene: 8. The source is an adult in good health. The sequences come from peripheral blood, collected on day 0 of AZD1222 vaccination. This chain connects TRBV19 to TRBJ2-7, with 7 bases matching TRBD1. The CDR3 is CATKDRATYEQYF. Written as DNA, the CDR3 is TGTGCCACCAAAGACAGGGCGACCTACGAGCAGTACTTC. Full variable domain (missing parts from reference TRBV19 and TRBJ2-7): DGGITQSPKYLFRKEGQNVTLSCEQNLNHDAMYWYRQDPGQGLRLIYYSQIVNDFQKGDIAEGYSVSREKKESFPLTVTSAQKNPTAFYLCATKDRATYEQYFGPGTRLTVT.